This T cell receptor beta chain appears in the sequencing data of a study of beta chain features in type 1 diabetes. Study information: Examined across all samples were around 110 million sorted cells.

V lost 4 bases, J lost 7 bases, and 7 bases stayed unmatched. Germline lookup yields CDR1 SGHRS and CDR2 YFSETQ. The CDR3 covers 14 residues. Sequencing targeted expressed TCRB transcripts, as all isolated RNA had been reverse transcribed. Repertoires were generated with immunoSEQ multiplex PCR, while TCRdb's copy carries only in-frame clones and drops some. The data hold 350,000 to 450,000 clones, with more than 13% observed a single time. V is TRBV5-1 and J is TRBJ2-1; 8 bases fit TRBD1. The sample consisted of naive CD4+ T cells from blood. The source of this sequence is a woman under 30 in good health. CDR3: CASSNGQGGNEQFF. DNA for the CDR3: TGCGCCAGCAGCAACGGACAGGGTGGGAATGAGCAGTTCTTC.